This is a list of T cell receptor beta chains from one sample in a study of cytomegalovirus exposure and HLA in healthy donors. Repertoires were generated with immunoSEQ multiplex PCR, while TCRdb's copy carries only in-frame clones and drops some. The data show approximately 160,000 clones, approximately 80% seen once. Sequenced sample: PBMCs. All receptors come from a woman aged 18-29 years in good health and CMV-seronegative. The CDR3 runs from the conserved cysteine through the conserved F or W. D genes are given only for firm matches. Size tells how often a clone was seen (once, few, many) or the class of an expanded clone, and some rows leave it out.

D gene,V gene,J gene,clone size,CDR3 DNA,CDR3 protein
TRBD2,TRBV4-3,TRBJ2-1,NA,TGCGCCAGCAGCCGCCTGGCCAGGCGGGAGTTGGCCTACAATGAGCAGTTCTTC,CASSRLARRELAYNEQFF
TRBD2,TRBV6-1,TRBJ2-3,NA,TGTGCCAGCAGTGAACTAGCGGGGGGGATGACGCAGTATTTT,CASSELAGGMTQYF
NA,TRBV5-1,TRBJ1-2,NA,TGCGCCAGCAGCCGGGAAGGGGGCTACACCTTC,CASSREGGYTF
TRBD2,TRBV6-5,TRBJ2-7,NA,TGTGCCAGCAGAACAGCGGGAGCTGAAATCCACGAGCAGTACTTC,CASRTAGAEIHEQYF
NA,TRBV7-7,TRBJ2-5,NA,TGTGCTAGCAGCTCCGCCTCGAGCCAACGAGAGACCCAGTACTTC,CASSSASSQRETQYF
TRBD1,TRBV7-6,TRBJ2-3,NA,TGTGCCAGCAGTCGCAGGGGGCGGCAGGCCCCTTCGAGCACAGATACGCAGTATTTT,CASSRRGRQAPSSTDTQYF
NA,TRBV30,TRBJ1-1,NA,TGTGCCTGGAGTGTGGGGGGTACGGCCACTGAAGCTTTCTTT,CAWSVGGTATEAFF
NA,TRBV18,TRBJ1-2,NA,TGTGCCAGCTCACCACAGCGTGAGGGCTACACCTTC,CASSPQREGYTF
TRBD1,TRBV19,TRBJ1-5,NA,TGTGCCAGTAGTAAAGAGACAGGGGGCAGTAGTAGCAATCAGCCCCAGCATTTT,CASSKETGGSSSNQPQHF
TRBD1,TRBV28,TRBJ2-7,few,TGTGCCAGCAGTTTATGGGGACAGGGTAGCTACGAGCAGTACTTC,CASSLWGQGSYEQYF
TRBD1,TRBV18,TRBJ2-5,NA,TGTGCCAGCTCACCATCACAGGGGGCCTCAGGGACCCAGTACTTC,CASSPSQGASGTQYF
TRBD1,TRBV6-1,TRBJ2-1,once,TGTGCCATTCCCAAAGGGACAGGTGAGCAGTTCTTC,CAIPKGTGEQFF
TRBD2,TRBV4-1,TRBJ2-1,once,TGCGCCAGCAGCCCTAGCGGGTCGTCTGGGTATGAGCAGTTCTTC,CASSPSGSSGYEQFF
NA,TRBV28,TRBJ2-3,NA,TGTGCCAGCGGCTCGTCAGATACGCAGTATTTT,CASGSSDTQYF
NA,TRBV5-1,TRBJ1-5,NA,TGCGCCAGCAGCTTGGATCGGGGGGTGAATCAGCCCCAGCATTTT,CASSLDRGVNQPQHF
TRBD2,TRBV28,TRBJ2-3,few,TGTGCCAGCAGCCTCAGGTCTAGCGGGACTCTTGCAGATACGCAGTATTTT,CASSLRSSGTLADTQYF
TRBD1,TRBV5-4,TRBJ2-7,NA,TGTGCCAGCAGCTTGGGGGACAGGGTCTACGAGCAGTACTTC,CASSLGDRVYEQYF
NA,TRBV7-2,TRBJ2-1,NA,TGTGCCAGCAGCTCCTCACAGGGCTATGAGCAGTTCTTC,CASSSSQGYEQFF
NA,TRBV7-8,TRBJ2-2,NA,TGTGCCAGCAGCTTAGGCGGCTCCGGGGAGCTGTTTTTT,CASSLGGSGELFF
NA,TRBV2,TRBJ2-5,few,TGTGCCAGCAGTGAATTTTCTGCGGGAAGTGAAGAGACCCAGTACTTC,CASSEFSAGSEETQYF
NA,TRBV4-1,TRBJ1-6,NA,TGCGCCAGCAGCCAAGTATTCCTAAAGAATTCATCCCTCCACTTT,CASSQVFLKNSSLHF
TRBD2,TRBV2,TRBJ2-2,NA,TGTGCCAGCAGGGAGAGCGGGAGGCTCACCGGGGAGCTGTTTTTT,CASRESGRLTGELFF
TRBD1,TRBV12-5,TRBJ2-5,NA,TGTGCTAGTGGCCCGGGACAGGGGCTTGAGACCCAGTACTTC,CASGPGQGLETQYF
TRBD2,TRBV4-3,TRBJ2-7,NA,TGCGCCAGCAGCCAAACCACTCTAGCGGGAGGGAGCTACGAGCAGTACTTC,CASSQTTLAGGSYEQYF
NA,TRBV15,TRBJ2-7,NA,TGTGCCACCACTGAAGGCAGGGGAAACGAGCAGTACTTC,CATTEGRGNEQYF
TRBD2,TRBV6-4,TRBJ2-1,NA,TGTGCCAGCAGTCCTCTAGCGGGATCTAATGATGAGCAGTTCTTC,CASSPLAGSNDEQFF
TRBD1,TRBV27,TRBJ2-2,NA,TGTGCCAGCAGTTGGGGACAGCTTGGCGACACCGGGGAGCTGTTTTTT,CASSWGQLGDTGELFF
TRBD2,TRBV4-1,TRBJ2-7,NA,TGCGCCAGCAGCCAAGGGCCGGGACTAGCGGACTACGAGCAGTACTTC,CASSQGPGLADYEQYF
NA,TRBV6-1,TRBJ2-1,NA,TGTGCCAGCGGGCCCAGGGCACCCAATGAGCAGTTCTTC,CASGPRAPNEQFF
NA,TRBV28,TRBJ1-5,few,TGTGCCAGCGGCGACAGAAACAATCAGCCCCAGCATTTT,CASGDRNNQPQHF
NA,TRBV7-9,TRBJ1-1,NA,TGTGCCAGCAGCTTGTCGGGTGGGACTGAAGCTTTCTTT,CASSLSGGTEAFF
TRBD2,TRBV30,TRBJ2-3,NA,TGTGCCTGGAGTGGCGTAGCGGGCCACACAGATACGCAGTATTTT,CAWSGVAGHTDTQYF
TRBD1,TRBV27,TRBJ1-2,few,TGTGCCAGCAGTTCTGACAGGGAGCGGCCATATGGCTACACCTTC,CASSSDRERPYGYTF
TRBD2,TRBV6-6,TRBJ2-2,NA,TGTGCCAGCAGTTTGACTAGCGGGAGCTCCGGGGAGCTGTTTTTT,CASSLTSGSSGELFF
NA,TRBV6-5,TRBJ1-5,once,TGTGCCAGCAGTCCCGTGGCCCAGGGCAATCAGCCCCAGCATTTT,CASSPVAQGNQPQHF
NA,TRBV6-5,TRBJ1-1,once,TGTGCCAGCAGTTACTCGAAAGCCCCCGAGGCTTTCTTT,CASSYSKAPEAFF
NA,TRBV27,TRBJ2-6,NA,TGTGCCAGCAGTTTCCGGGGGGGGGCCAACGTCCTGACTTTC,CASSFRGGANVLTF
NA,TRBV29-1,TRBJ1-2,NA,TGCAGCGTTGTAGCGGGGGCTCCCTATGGCTACACCTTC,CSVVAGAPYGYTF
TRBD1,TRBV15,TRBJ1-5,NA,TGTGCCACCAGCAGGGGGAACTCAGACAGGGGAGGCAATCAGCCCCAGCATTTT,CATSRGNSDRGGNQPQHF
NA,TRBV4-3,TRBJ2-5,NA,TGCGCCAGCAGCCAAGGCGGCGGAATCGGAGAGGAGACCCAGTACTTC,CASSQGGGIGEETQYF
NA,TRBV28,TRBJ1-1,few,TGTGCCAGCTCGCAGGGGTGGGTCACTGAAGCTTTCTTT,CASSQGWVTEAFF
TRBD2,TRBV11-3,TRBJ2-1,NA,TGTGCCAGCAGCTCGTCAGCGGGAGACTACAATGAGCAGTTCTTC,CASSSSAGDYNEQFF
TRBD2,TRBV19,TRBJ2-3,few,TGTGCCAGTAGTACTTCAGGAGCGGGAGGATTAACAGATACGCAGTATTTT,CASSTSGAGGLTDTQYF
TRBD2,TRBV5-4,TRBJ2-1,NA,TGTGCCAGCAGCTTAGCGGGAGGAAATGAGCAGTTCTTC,CASSLAGGNEQFF
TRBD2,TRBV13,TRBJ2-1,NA,TGTGCCAGCAGCCGCCGCCTGGGTAGCGGGACCTACAATGAGCAGTTCTTC,CASSRRLGSGTYNEQFF
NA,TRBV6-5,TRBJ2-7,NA,TGTGCCAGCAGTTACTCTTCCCAGGGCGGCGAGCAGTACTTC,CASSYSSQGGEQYF
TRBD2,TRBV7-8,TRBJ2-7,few,TGTGCCAGCAGCTTAGCCGTTATCCTAGCGGGAGGGCCCTCCTACGAGCAGTACTTC,CASSLAVILAGGPSYEQYF
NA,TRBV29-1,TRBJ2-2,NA,TGCAGCGTTGCGGACACCGGGGAGCTGTTTTTT,CSVADTGELFF
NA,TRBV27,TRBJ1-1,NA,TGTGCCAGCGGCGACGTCACAGGGAGAGCTTTCTTT,CASGDVTGRAFF
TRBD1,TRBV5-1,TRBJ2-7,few,TGCGCCAGCAGCTGGGGACAGAGCTCCTACGAGCAGTACTTC,CASSWGQSSYEQYF
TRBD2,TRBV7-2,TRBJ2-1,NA,TGTGCCAGCAGCTTAAGGGCCCTTAGCGGGTATGAGCAGTTCTTC,CASSLRALSGYEQFF
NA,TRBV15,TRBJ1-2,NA,TGTGCCACCAGCAGAGATCTAGGGGAAGGAAACTATGGCTACACCTTC,CATSRDLGEGNYGYTF
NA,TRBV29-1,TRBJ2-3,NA,TGCAGCGCCCCATCAGGGGTACTCACAGATACGCAGTATTTT,CSAPSGVLTDTQYF
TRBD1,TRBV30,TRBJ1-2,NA,TGTGCCTGGAGTGTAATAGGGGGCGATGGCTACACCTTC,CAWSVIGGDGYTF
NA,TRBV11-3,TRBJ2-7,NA,TGTGCCAGCAGCTTAGGTCAACGTTCCTCCCCAGGGGCCGAGCAGTACTTC,CASSLGQRSSPGAEQYF